The TCR beta chain under discussion was sequenced for a study of control samples from healthy donors and cancer patients. Profiling relied on immunoSEQ multiplex PCR, and the TCRdb table lists in-frame clones only, not all of them. Found here are around 140,000 clones, about 90% of them singletons; the top ten hold under 9%. This CDR3 comprises 14 residues. In germline, CDR1 is SGHAT, CDR2 FQNNGV. Trimming shortened V by 5 bases and J by 5 bases, and 15 bases separated the two germline ends. The TCR comes from a young man in good health. The chain couples TRBV11-2 to TRBJ1-1; possible D gene TRBD1, 6 bases. Sequenced material: blood. The CDR3 protein is CASSPTGGLTEAFF. Written as DNA, the CDR3 is TGTGCCAGCAGCCCAACCGGGGGGCTGACTGAAGCTTTCTTT.